This is a list of T cell receptor beta chains from one sample in a study of blood T cell repertoires in COVID-19. The data were produced by immunoSEQ multiplex PCR, yet TCRdb's version contains in-frame clones alone and is incomplete. The table has 300,000 to 400,000 clones, approximately 85% seen once; the top ten hold just over 7%. The material sequenced was peripheral blood. The receptors were gathered from a human donor in a cohort sampled during active COVID-19. Both conserved end residues are part of each CDR3. The D gene is left open where the match is weak. The size of a clone is reported for some rows only, either as once, few or many, or as a class for expanded clones.

clone_size: .; d_call: .; j_call: TRBJ2-1; v_call: TRBV11-2; cdr3_aa: CASSPRDNEQFF; cdr3_nt: TGTGCCAGCAGCCCCCGGGACAATGAGCAGTTCTTC
clone_size: once; d_call: TRBD1; j_call: TRBJ2-1; v_call: TRBV5-1; cdr3_aa: CASSLRDRGKNEQFF; cdr3_nt: TGCGCCAGCAGCCTCCGGGACAGGGGTAAGAATGAGCAGTTCTTC
clone_size: .; d_call: TRBD1; j_call: TRBJ2-7; v_call: TRBV27; cdr3_aa: CASRHGTVGEQYF; cdr3_nt: TGTGCCAGCAGACACGGGACAGTTGGCGAGCAGTACTTC
clone_size: .; d_call: .; j_call: TRBJ2-3; v_call: TRBV7-9; cdr3_aa: CASSEIRGADTQYF; cdr3_nt: TGTGCCAGCAGCGAGATCAGGGGCGCAGATACGCAGTATTTT
clone_size: .; d_call: TRBD2; j_call: TRBJ2-1; v_call: TRBV11-3; cdr3_aa: CASSQGLAGYNEQFF; cdr3_nt: TGTGCCAGCAGTCAGGGACTAGCTGGGTACAATGAGCAGTTCTTC
clone_size: .; d_call: TRBD1; j_call: TRBJ2-2; v_call: TRBV18; cdr3_aa: CASSPGQGITGELFF; cdr3_nt: TGTGCCAGCTCACCAGGACAGGGCATTACCGGGGAGCTGTTTTTT
clone_size: .; d_call: .; j_call: TRBJ2-1; v_call: TRBV5-1; cdr3_aa: CASSLERRKFF; cdr3_nt: TGCGCCAGCAGCTTGGAGAGGAGGAAGTTCTTC
clone_size: .; d_call: .; j_call: TRBJ1-2; v_call: TRBV5-4; cdr3_aa: CASSLVRESGYTF; cdr3_nt: TGTGCCAGCAGCTTGGTGCGGGAGTCTGGCTACACCTTC
clone_size: .; d_call: TRBD1; j_call: TRBJ2-7; v_call: TRBV6-6; cdr3_aa: CASSYLGQGYEQYF; cdr3_nt: TGTGCCAGCAGTTACTTGGGACAGGGATACGAGCAGTACTTC
clone_size: .; d_call: TRBD1; j_call: TRBJ1-1; v_call: TRBV10-3; cdr3_aa: CAISEEGQGNTEAFF; cdr3_nt: TGTGCCATCAGTGAAGAGGGACAGGGGAACACTGAAGCTTTCTTT
clone_size: .; d_call: .; j_call: TRBJ1-2; v_call: TRBV7-9; cdr3_aa: CASSFSDAGGYTF; cdr3_nt: TGTGCCAGCAGCTTTTCCGACGCGGGGGGCTACACCTTC
clone_size: .; d_call: TRBD1; j_call: TRBJ2-7; v_call: TRBV29-1; cdr3_aa: CSVDGTGGSYEQYF; cdr3_nt: TGCAGCGTAGACGGGACAGGGGGATCCTACGAGCAGTACTTC
clone_size: .; d_call: .; j_call: TRBJ2-3; v_call: TRBV10-3; cdr3_aa: CAIWEGVSTDTQYF; cdr3_nt: TGTGCCATCTGGGAGGGGGTGAGCACAGATACGCAGTATTTT
clone_size: once; d_call: TRBD2; j_call: TRBJ2-7; v_call: TRBV15; cdr3_aa: CATSRRGLAGAGFVYEQYF; cdr3_nt: TGTGCCACCAGCAGACGGGGACTAGCGGGGGCCGGGTTCGTGTACGAGCAGTACTTC
clone_size: many; d_call: .; j_call: TRBJ1-6; v_call: TRBV5-1; cdr3_aa: CASMDGQTANSPLHF; cdr3_nt: TGCGCCAGCATGGATGGACAGACAGCAAATTCACCCCTCCACTTT
clone_size: .; d_call: .; j_call: TRBJ1-6; v_call: TRBV30; cdr3_aa: CAWRTTGNSPLHF; cdr3_nt: TGTGCCTGGAGGACAACAGGAAATTCACCCCTCCACTTT
clone_size: .; d_call: TRBD1; j_call: TRBJ1-1; v_call: TRBV27; cdr3_aa: CASRGQGYTEAFF; cdr3_nt: TGTGCCAGCAGGGGACAGGGGTACACTGAAGCTTTCTTT
clone_size: .; d_call: TRBD2; j_call: TRBJ2-2; v_call: TRBV27; cdr3_aa: CASFTSGGNTGELFF; cdr3_nt: TGTGCCAGCTTTACTAGCGGGGGGAACACCGGGGAGCTGTTTTTT
clone_size: .; d_call: .; j_call: TRBJ1-6; v_call: TRBV10-3; cdr3_aa: CAISPSGLGDNSPLHF; cdr3_nt: TGTGCCATCAGCCCCTCAGGTCTGGGAGATAATTCACCCCTCCACTTT
clone_size: .; d_call: TRBD2; j_call: TRBJ2-3; v_call: TRBV12-5; cdr3_aa: CASGLPRLAGGPTDTQYF; cdr3_nt: TGTGCTAGTGGTTTGCCCCGACTAGCGGGGGGGCCAACAGATACGCAGTATTTT
clone_size: .; d_call: .; j_call: TRBJ1-5; v_call: TRBV5-1; cdr3_aa: CASSLGGGNQPQHF; cdr3_nt: TGCGCCAGCAGCTTGGGGGGGGGCAATCAGCCCCAGCATTTT
clone_size: .; d_call: TRBD2; j_call: TRBJ2-7; v_call: TRBV6-5; cdr3_aa: CASRGAGVYEQYF; cdr3_nt: TGTGCCAGCAGGGGAGCGGGGGTCTACGAGCAGTACTTC
clone_size: .; d_call: TRBD1; j_call: TRBJ2-7; v_call: TRBV15; cdr3_aa: CATSRDWKGQTIEQYF; cdr3_nt: TGTGCCACCAGCAGAGATTGGAAGGGACAGACGATTGAGCAGTACTTC
clone_size: .; d_call: .; j_call: TRBJ1-2; v_call: TRBV19; cdr3_aa: CASRQANNYGYTF; cdr3_nt: TGTGCCAGTCGCCAGGCAAATAACTATGGCTACACCTTC
clone_size: .; d_call: .; j_call: TRBJ1-5; v_call: TRBV30; cdr3_aa: CAWSGQDQPQHF; cdr3_nt: TGTGCCTGGAGTGGACAAGATCAGCCCCAGCATTTT
clone_size: .; d_call: .; j_call: TRBJ1-1; v_call: TRBV7-9; cdr3_aa: CASSLGGTLATEAFF; cdr3_nt: TGTGCCAGCAGCTTAGGAGGCACACTCGCCACTGAAGCTTTCTTT
clone_size: .; d_call: .; j_call: TRBJ2-7; v_call: TRBV4-2; cdr3_aa: CASSQTGNYEQYF; cdr3_nt: TGTGCCAGCAGCCAAACAGGGAACTACGAGCAGTACTTC
clone_size: once; d_call: TRBD2; j_call: TRBJ2-1; v_call: TRBV3-1/TRBV3-2; cdr3_aa: CASSQLSAGSSYNEQFF; cdr3_nt: TGTGCCAGCAGCCAACTTTCAGCGGGGAGCTCCTACAATGAGCAGTTCTTC
clone_size: .; d_call: .; j_call: TRBJ1-1; v_call: TRBV20-1; cdr3_aa: CSGVRLVEAFF; cdr3_nt: TGCAGTGGGGTTCGACTCGTGGAAGCTTTCTTT
clone_size: few; d_call: TRBD1; j_call: TRBJ2-7; v_call: TRBV18; cdr3_aa: CASSWTGASYEQYF; cdr3_nt: TGTGCCAGCTCATGGACAGGGGCGTCCTACGAGCAGTACTTC
clone_size: .; d_call: TRBD2; j_call: TRBJ2-7; v_call: TRBV10-3; cdr3_aa: CAISVGLAGNEQYF; cdr3_nt: TGTGCCATCAGTGTAGGGCTAGCGGGGAACGAGCAGTACTTC